This is a list of T cell receptor beta chains from one sample in a study of blood T cell repertoires in COVID-19. The assay was immunoSEQ multiplex PCR, and TCRdb's table has in-frame clones only and misses some. The sample has 200,000 to 300,000 clones; about nine tenths are singletons. The sample comprised PBMCs or T cells enriched from blood (not recorded which). All receptors derive from a woman younger than 45 with acute COVID-19. Each CDR3 is given without its conserved first and last residue.

j_gene,v_gene,CDR3aa
TRBJ2-5,TRBV18,ASSPGETQY
TRBJ2-3,TRBV7-7,ASSWKTGADTQY
TRBJ1-1,TRBV2,ASTRESNTEAF
TRBJ2-1,TRBV6-1,ASSEVRIQAVEQF
TRBJ2-3,TRBV10-3,AITRDFLDTQY
TRBJ2-3,TRBV18,ASSRARSQDTQY
TRBJ1-5,TRBV27,ASKRASNQPQH
TRBJ1-6,TRBV23-1,ASSQFIPGQGEGCNNSPLH
TRBJ2-1,TRBV28,ASSLRGGGNNEQF
TRBJ1-3,TRBV7-2,ASSPRNMRGNTIY
TRBJ2-2,TRBV2,ASSVRDRVSAELF
TRBJ2-4,TRBV7-2,ASSFGDSRNIQY
TRBJ2-5,TRBV5-4,ASSLDYRETQY
TRBJ1-4,TRBV7-9,ASSPDRPTTNEKLF
TRBJ2-7,TRBV15,ATSSTRDKLKYEQY
TRBJ2-3,TRBV11-2,ASSFGPTDTQY
TRBJ1-1,TRBV5-1,ASSSGQLGNTEAF
TRBJ2-7,TRBV9,ASSPRLAGATVNEQY
TRBJ1-2,TRBV9,ASSSQGGGYT
TRBJ1-5,TRBV27,ASSPYSGGQPQH
TRBJ2-7,TRBV11-2,ASSLTGGPLYEQY
TRBJ1-1,TRBV4-3,ASSQLGGTEAF
TRBJ1-5,TRBV7-3,ASSAPDRGYQPQH
TRBJ2-1,TRBV5-6,ASSFYSSGNNEQF
TRBJ1-6,TRBV7-2,ASRRGAGQSPLH
TRBJ2-3,TRBV6-4,ASSAQGADTQY
TRBJ2-7,TRBV28,ASSLSQGQGSHEQY
TRBJ1-2,TRBV6-5,ASSYSRTGKGYT